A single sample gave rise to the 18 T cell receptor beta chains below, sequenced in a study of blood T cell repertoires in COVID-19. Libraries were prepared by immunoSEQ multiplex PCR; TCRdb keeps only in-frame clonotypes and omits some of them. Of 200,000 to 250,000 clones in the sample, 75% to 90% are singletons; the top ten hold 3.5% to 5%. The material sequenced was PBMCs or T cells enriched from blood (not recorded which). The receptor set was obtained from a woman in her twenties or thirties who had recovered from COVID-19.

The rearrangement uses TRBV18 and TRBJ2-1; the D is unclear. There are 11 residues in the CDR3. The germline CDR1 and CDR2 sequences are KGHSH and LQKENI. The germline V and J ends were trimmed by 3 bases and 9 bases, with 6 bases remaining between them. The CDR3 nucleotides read TGTGCCAGCTCACCCAGCGCTGAGCAGTTCTTC. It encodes CASSPSAEQFF. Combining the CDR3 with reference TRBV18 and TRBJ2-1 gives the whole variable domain NAGVMQNPRHLVRRRGQEARLRCSPMKGHSHVYWYRQLPEEGLKFMVYLQKENIIDESGMPKERFSAEFPKEGPSILRIQQVVRGDSAAYFCASSPSAEQFFGPGTRLTVL.

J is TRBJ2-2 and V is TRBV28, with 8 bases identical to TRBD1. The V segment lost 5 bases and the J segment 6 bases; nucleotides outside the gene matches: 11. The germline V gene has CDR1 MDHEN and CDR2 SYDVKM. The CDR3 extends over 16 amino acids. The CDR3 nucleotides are TGTGCCAGCAGTCCTCCGGGACAGGTGATTCCCGGGGAGCTGTTTTTT. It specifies CASSPPGQVIPGELFF. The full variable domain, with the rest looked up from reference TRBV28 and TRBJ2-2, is DVKVTQSSRYLVKRTGEKVFLECVQDMDHENMFWYRQDPGLGLRLIYFSYDVKMKEKGDIPEGYSVSREKKERFSLILESASTNQTSMYLCASSPPGQVIPGELFFGEGSRLTVL.

CDR3 sequence (DNA): TGTGCCTGGAGTGTACTTCTCAGGGACACTGAAGCTTTCTTT. As protein: CAWSVLLRDTEAFF. V and J are TRBV30 and TRBJ1-1, with D perhaps TRBD1 (5 bases). This CDR3 region has 14 residues. V was trimmed by 0 bases and J by 3 bases, leaving 11 bases between them. Per the germline V gene, CDR1 is GTSNPN and CDR2 is SVGIG (reference sequence).

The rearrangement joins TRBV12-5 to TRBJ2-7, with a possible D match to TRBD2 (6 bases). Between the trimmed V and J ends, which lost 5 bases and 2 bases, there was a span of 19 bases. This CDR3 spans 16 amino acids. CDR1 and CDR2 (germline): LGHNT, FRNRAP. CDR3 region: CASGPQDGRGAYEQYF. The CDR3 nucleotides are TGTGCTAGTGGTCCTCAAGACGGGCGGGGAGCCTACGAGCAGTACTTC.

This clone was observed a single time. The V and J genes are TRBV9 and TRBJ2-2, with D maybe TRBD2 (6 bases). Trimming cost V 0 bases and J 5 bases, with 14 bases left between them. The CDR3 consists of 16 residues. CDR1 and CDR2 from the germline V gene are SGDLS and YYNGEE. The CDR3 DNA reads TGTGCCAGCAGCGTAGTATTGGCGGGAAGTACCGGGGAGCTGTTTTTT. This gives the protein CASSVVLAGSTGELFF.

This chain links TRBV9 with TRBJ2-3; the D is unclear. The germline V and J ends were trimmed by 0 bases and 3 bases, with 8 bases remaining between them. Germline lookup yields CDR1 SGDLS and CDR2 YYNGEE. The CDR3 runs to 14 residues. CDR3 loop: CASSVDGLTDTQYF. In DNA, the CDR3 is TGTGCCAGCAGCGTAGACGGGTTAACAGATACGCAGTATTTT.

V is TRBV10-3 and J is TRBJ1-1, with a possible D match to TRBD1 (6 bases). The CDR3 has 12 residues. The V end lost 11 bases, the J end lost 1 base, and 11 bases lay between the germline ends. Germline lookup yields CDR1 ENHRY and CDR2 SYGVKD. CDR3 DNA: TGTGCCTCCCGACAGGAGAACACTGAAGCTTTCTTT. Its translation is CASRQENTEAFF.

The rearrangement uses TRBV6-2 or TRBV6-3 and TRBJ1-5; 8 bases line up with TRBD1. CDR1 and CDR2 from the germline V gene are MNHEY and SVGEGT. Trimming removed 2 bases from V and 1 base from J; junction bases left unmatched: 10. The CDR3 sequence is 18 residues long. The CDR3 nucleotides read TGTGCCAGCAGTTACCCGACAGGGGAAAGACAGAGCAATCAGCCCCAGCATTTT. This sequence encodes CASSYPTGERQSNQPQHF.

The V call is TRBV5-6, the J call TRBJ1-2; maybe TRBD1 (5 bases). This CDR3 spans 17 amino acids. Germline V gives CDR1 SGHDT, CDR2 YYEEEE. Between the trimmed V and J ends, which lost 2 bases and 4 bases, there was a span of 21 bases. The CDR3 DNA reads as TGTGCCAGCAGCTTAGAATTTCCGGGACTAAATTTCTATGGCTACACCTTC. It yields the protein CASSLEFPGLNFYGYTF.

The CDR3 sequence is CASRRTSGSGIGETQYF. Here the CDR3 DNA reads TGTGCCAGCAGGCGGACTAGCGGGAGCGGAATCGGGGAGACCCAGTACTTC. The rearrangement joins TRBV28 to TRBJ2-5; 13 nucleotides line up with TRBD2. With V trimmed by 6 bases and J by 5 bases, 12 bases remained unmatched. This CDR3 is built from 17 residues. Germline V gene lookup returns CDR1 MDHEN and CDR2 SYDVKM.

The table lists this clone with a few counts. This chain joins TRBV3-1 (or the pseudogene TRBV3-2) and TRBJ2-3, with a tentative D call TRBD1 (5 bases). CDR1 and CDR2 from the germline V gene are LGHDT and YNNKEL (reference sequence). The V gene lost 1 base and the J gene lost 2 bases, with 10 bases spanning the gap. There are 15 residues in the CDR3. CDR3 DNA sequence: TGTGCCAGCAGCCAAGCGAGGACATCCACAGATACGCAGTATTTT. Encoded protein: CASSQARTSTDTQYF.

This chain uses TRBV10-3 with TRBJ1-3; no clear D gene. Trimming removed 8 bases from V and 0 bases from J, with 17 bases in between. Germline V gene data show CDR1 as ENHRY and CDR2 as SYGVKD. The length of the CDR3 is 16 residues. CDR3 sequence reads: CAISMGGSGSGNTIYF. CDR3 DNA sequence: TGTGCCATCTCAATGGGAGGGAGCGGCTCTGGAAACACCATATATTTT.

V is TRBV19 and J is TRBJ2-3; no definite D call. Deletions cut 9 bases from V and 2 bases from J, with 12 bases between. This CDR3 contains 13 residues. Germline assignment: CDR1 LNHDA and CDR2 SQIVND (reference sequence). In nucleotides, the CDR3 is TGTGCCAGCACCTCGGAGTTCACAGATACGCAGTATTTT. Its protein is CASTSEFTDTQYF.

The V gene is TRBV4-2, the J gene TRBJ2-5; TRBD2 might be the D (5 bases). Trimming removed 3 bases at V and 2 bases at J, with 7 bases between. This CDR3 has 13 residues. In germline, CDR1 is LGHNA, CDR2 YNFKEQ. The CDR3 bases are TGTGCCAGCAGCCAGGAGGAGCAAGAGACCCAGTACTTC. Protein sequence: CASSQEEQETQYF.

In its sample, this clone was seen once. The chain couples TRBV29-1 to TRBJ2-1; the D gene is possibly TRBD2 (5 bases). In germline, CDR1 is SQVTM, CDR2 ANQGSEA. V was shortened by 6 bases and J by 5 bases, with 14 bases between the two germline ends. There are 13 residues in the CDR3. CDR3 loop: CSVGTTNHNEQFF. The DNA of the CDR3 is TGCAGCGTCGGAACGACTAATCACAATGAGCAGTTCTTC.

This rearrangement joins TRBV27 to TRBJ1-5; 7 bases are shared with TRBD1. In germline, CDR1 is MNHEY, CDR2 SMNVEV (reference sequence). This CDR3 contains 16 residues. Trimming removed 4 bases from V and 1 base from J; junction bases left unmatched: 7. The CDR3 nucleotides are TGTGCCAGCAGTTCATTCCAGGGGGGAAGCAATCAGCCCCAGCATTTT. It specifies CASSSFQGGSNQPQHF.

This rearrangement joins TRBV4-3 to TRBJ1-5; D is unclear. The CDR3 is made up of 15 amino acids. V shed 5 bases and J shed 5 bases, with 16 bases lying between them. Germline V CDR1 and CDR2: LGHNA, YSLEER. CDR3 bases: TGCGCCAGCAGCAAGCGGGTGGAGGCAGATCAGCCCCAGCATTTT. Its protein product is CASSKRVEADQPQHF.

The CDR3 loop is CASSAGTGEEKLFF. CDR3 bases: TGTGCCAGCTCGGCCGGGACAGGGGAAGAAAAACTGTTTTTT. V gene TRBV18 combines with J gene TRBJ1-4; 10 bases match TRBD1. There are 14 residues in the CDR3. V dropped 6 bases and J dropped 8; count of bases not matched to a gene: 6. Germline V gene sequence: CDR1 KGHSH, CDR2 LQKENI.